A selection of T cell receptor beta chains follows, all from one sample in a study of shared clonotypes between healthy human individuals. The method was immunoSEQ multiplex PCR; TCRdb's version includes in-frame clones alone and lacks a portion of them. The data show fewer than 200,000 clones, 65% to 80% seen once. Sample: memory CD4+ T cells sorted from blood. These receptors were taken from a man aged 30-40 years in good health. Both conserved end residues are part of each CDR3. The order of the fields is clone size, D gene, J gene, V gene, CDR3 protein, CDR3 DNA. The D gene is left open where the match is weak. Where a row states a size, it is once, few, many or the class of an expanded clone; other rows omit it.

clone_size: -
d_call: TRBD2
j_call: TRBJ2-7
v_call: TRBV27
cdr3_aa: CASSLEAGAVHEQYF
cdr3_nt: TGTGCCAGCAGTTTAGAAGCGGGAGCGGTCCACGAGCAGTACTTC

clone_size: once
d_call: -
j_call: TRBJ2-7
v_call: TRBV10-2
cdr3_aa: CASSESGGDYEQYF
cdr3_nt: TGCGCCAGCAGTGAGTCGGGCGGGGACTACGAGCAGTACTTC

clone_size: -
d_call: -
j_call: TRBJ1-1
v_call: TRBV9
cdr3_aa: CASSVLPDEDTEAFF
cdr3_nt: TGTGCCAGCAGCGTACTTCCGGATGAGGACACTGAAGCTTTCTTT

clone_size: -
d_call: TRBD1
j_call: TRBJ1-2
v_call: TRBV11-3
cdr3_aa: CASSQNTGTGNYGYTF
cdr3_nt: TGTGCCAGCAGCCAGAATACCGGGACAGGGAACTATGGCTACACCTTC

clone_size: -
d_call: -
j_call: TRBJ2-2
v_call: TRBV7-3
cdr3_aa: CASSLTSGLGTGELFF
cdr3_nt: TGTGCCAGCAGCTTAACTTCCGGTCTAGGGACCGGGGAGCTGTTTTTT

clone_size: -
d_call: -
j_call: TRBJ2-2
v_call: TRBV7-6
cdr3_aa: CASSLPGELFF
cdr3_nt: TGTGCCAGCAGCTTACCCGGGGAGCTGTTTTTT

clone_size: -
d_call: TRBD1
j_call: TRBJ1-1
v_call: TRBV19
cdr3_aa: CASSPRTGGMNTEAFF
cdr3_nt: TGTGCCAGTAGTCCCCGGACAGGGGGCATGAACACTGAAGCTTTCTTT

clone_size: -
d_call: TRBD2
j_call: TRBJ2-1
v_call: TRBV7-9
cdr3_aa: CASSTIAGGPYNEQFF
cdr3_nt: TGTGCCAGCAGCACTATAGCGGGAGGGCCGTACAATGAGCAGTTCTTC

clone_size: -
d_call: -
j_call: TRBJ2-7
v_call: TRBV7-9
cdr3_aa: CASTRLGEQYF
cdr3_nt: TGTGCCAGCACTCGTCTGGGCGAGCAGTACTTC

clone_size: few
d_call: TRBD1
j_call: TRBJ1-2
v_call: TRBV29-1
cdr3_aa: CSARTGHGYTF
cdr3_nt: TGCAGCGCCAGGACAGGACATGGCTACACCTTC

clone_size: -
d_call: TRBD1
j_call: TRBJ2-7
v_call: TRBV6-1
cdr3_aa: CASSPAGQGWYEQYF
cdr3_nt: TGTGCCAGCAGTCCCGCCGGACAGGGATGGTACGAGCAGTACTTC

clone_size: -
d_call: -
j_call: TRBJ2-7
v_call: TRBV23-1
cdr3_aa: CASSQRPFPGRAYEQYF
cdr3_nt: TGCGCCAGCAGTCAACGCCCCTTCCCGGGAAGAGCCTACGAGCAGTACTTC

clone_size: -
d_call: TRBD1
j_call: TRBJ1-5
v_call: TRBV2
cdr3_aa: CASSPESRDRGNQPQHF
cdr3_nt: TGTGCCAGCAGTCCTGAAAGCCGGGACAGGGGGAATCAGCCCCAGCATTTT

clone_size: -
d_call: -
j_call: TRBJ1-4
v_call: TRBV6-6
cdr3_aa: CASSYRGAETNEKLFF
cdr3_nt: TGTGCCAGCAGTTACAGGGGGGCGGAAACTAATGAAAAACTGTTTTTT

clone_size: -
d_call: -
j_call: TRBJ1-5
v_call: TRBV2
cdr3_aa: CASSGTYDQPQHF
cdr3_nt: TGTGCCAGCAGTGGGACATATGATCAGCCCCAGCATTTT

clone_size: -
d_call: -
j_call: TRBJ1-3
v_call: TRBV19
cdr3_aa: CASSTGPGNTIYF
cdr3_nt: TGTGCCAGTAGCACGGGCCCGGGAAACACCATATATTTT

clone_size: -
d_call: -
j_call: TRBJ1-1
v_call: TRBV6-6
cdr3_aa: CASSSTKAEAFF
cdr3_nt: TGTGCCAGCAGTAGTACAAAGGCTGAAGCTTTCTTT

clone_size: few
d_call: TRBD2
j_call: TRBJ2-2
v_call: TRBV10-2
cdr3_aa: CASSVTSGRIGELFF
cdr3_nt: TGCGCCAGCAGTGTTACTAGCGGGAGGATCGGGGAGCTGTTTTTT

clone_size: -
d_call: -
j_call: TRBJ2-2
v_call: TRBV7-8
cdr3_aa: CASSRGFGELFF
cdr3_nt: TGTGCCAGCAGCCGGGGGTTCGGGGAGCTGTTTTTT

clone_size: -
d_call: -
j_call: TRBJ1-1
v_call: TRBV7-2
cdr3_aa: CASSFPGLPNTEAFF
cdr3_nt: TGTGCCAGCAGCTTCCCGGGACTGCCAAACACTGAAGCTTTCTTT

clone_size: -
d_call: -
j_call: TRBJ1-1
v_call: TRBV10-3
cdr3_aa: CAISVAGVGTEAFF
cdr3_nt: TGTGCCATCAGTGTAGCGGGGGTAGGCACTGAAGCTTTCTTT

clone_size: few
d_call: -
j_call: TRBJ2-7
v_call: TRBV19
cdr3_aa: CAVGNHEQYF
cdr3_nt: TGTGCCGTCGGGAACCACGAGCAGTACTTC

clone_size: -
d_call: TRBD2
j_call: TRBJ2-1
v_call: TRBV7-2
cdr3_aa: CASSLVASGRASFNEQFF
cdr3_nt: TGTGCCAGCAGCTTAGTGGCTAGCGGGAGGGCCTCGTTCAATGAGCAGTTCTTC

clone_size: -
d_call: TRBD1
j_call: TRBJ2-5
v_call: TRBV5-6
cdr3_aa: CASAPYGQGQETQYF
cdr3_nt: TGTGCCAGCGCACCCTACGGACAGGGGCAAGAGACCCAGTACTTC

clone_size: -
d_call: -
j_call: TRBJ2-7
v_call: TRBV2
cdr3_aa: CASRGTEYEQYF
cdr3_nt: TGTGCCAGCAGGGGAACAGAATACGAGCAGTACTTC

clone_size: few
d_call: -
j_call: TRBJ1-5
v_call: TRBV7-8
cdr3_aa: CASSLVRSLSNQPQHF
cdr3_nt: TGTGCCAGCAGCTTAGTACGGAGCCTTAGCAATCAGCCCCAGCATTTT

clone_size: -
d_call: -
j_call: TRBJ2-3
v_call: TRBV7-3
cdr3_aa: CASTDPPTDTQYF
cdr3_nt: TGTGCCAGCACCGACCCCCCCACAGATACGCAGTATTTT

clone_size: -
d_call: TRBD2
j_call: TRBJ2-1
v_call: TRBV30
cdr3_aa: CAWEQRESGEQFF
cdr3_nt: TGTGCCTGGGAACAGCGGGAGAGCGGTGAGCAGTTCTTC

clone_size: -
d_call: -
j_call: TRBJ1-1
v_call: TRBV18
cdr3_aa: CASSGQSNTEAFF
cdr3_nt: TGTGCCAGCTCAGGACAGTCGAACACTGAAGCTTTCTTT

clone_size: -
d_call: -
j_call: TRBJ1-5
v_call: TRBV6-1
cdr3_aa: CASGINQPQHF
cdr3_nt: TGTGCCAGCGGAATTAATCAGCCCCAGCATTTT

clone_size: -
d_call: -
j_call: TRBJ2-3
v_call: TRBV6-6
cdr3_aa: CASTKKGDTQYF
cdr3_nt: TGTGCCAGCACTAAGAAGGGGGATACGCAGTATTTT

clone_size: -
d_call: -
j_call: TRBJ1-5
v_call: TRBV5-6
cdr3_aa: CASGLYGDLYQPQHF
cdr3_nt: TGTGCCAGCGGCTTATATGGAGACCTGTATCAGCCCCAGCATTTT

clone_size: -
d_call: TRBD1
j_call: TRBJ1-1
v_call: TRBV11-2
cdr3_aa: CASIIQGLNTEAFF
cdr3_nt: TGTGCCAGCATCATACAGGGGTTGAACACTGAAGCTTTCTTT

clone_size: -
d_call: -
j_call: TRBJ1-2
v_call: TRBV5-4
cdr3_aa: CASSYPAGRTYGYTF
cdr3_nt: TGTGCCAGCAGCTACCCGGCGGGACGTACATATGGCTACACCTTC

clone_size: -
d_call: -
j_call: TRBJ1-1
v_call: TRBV5-1
cdr3_aa: CASSSYYDGTRDEAFF
cdr3_nt: TGCGCCAGCAGCTCCTACTATGACGGGACCCGAGACGAAGCTTTCTTT

clone_size: few
d_call: -
j_call: TRBJ1-1
v_call: TRBV2
cdr3_aa: CAWRGLNTEAFF
cdr3_nt: TGTGCCTGGAGGGGGTTGAACACTGAAGCTTTCTTT

clone_size: -
d_call: -
j_call: TRBJ2-1
v_call: TRBV5-6
cdr3_aa: CASSLDRVNEQFF
cdr3_nt: TGTGCCAGCAGCTTGGACAGGGTCAATGAGCAGTTCTTC

clone_size: -
d_call: -
j_call: TRBJ1-1
v_call: TRBV5-1
cdr3_aa: CASSLEGKWSEAFF
cdr3_nt: TGCGCCAGCAGCTTGGAAGGGAAGTGGTCTGAAGCTTTCTTT

clone_size: few
d_call: -
j_call: TRBJ2-1
v_call: TRBV10-3
cdr3_aa: CAISDVGYNEQFF
cdr3_nt: TGTGCCATCAGTGACGTCGGCTACAATGAGCAGTTCTTC

clone_size: few
d_call: TRBD2
j_call: TRBJ2-7
v_call: TRBV11-2
cdr3_aa: CASSPRVAGFYEQYF
cdr3_nt: TGTGCCAGCAGCCCTCGGGTAGCGGGATTTTACGAGCAGTACTTC

clone_size: -
d_call: -
j_call: TRBJ2-3
v_call: TRBV9
cdr3_aa: CASSVGFGSPGTDTQYF
cdr3_nt: TGTGCCAGCAGCGTAGGGTTCGGCTCACCCGGCACAGATACGCAGTATTTT

clone_size: few
d_call: -
j_call: TRBJ2-2
v_call: TRBV30
cdr3_aa: CAWSATNTGELFF
cdr3_nt: TGTGCCTGGAGCGCTACGAACACCGGGGAGCTGTTTTTT

clone_size: few
d_call: TRBD1
j_call: TRBJ1-2
v_call: TRBV29-1
cdr3_aa: CSGGDSYDGYTF
cdr3_nt: TGCAGCGGCGGGGACAGCTATGATGGCTACACCTTC

clone_size: -
d_call: TRBD2
j_call: TRBJ2-1
v_call: TRBV9
cdr3_aa: CASSLRSGAGNEQFF
cdr3_nt: TGTGCCAGCAGCCTGCGTAGCGGGGCCGGCAATGAGCAGTTCTTC